This T cell receptor beta chain is from a study of blood T cells in healthy people across ages. Points from the study as a whole: More naive CD4+ cells and higher diversity were found in long-lived than in aged donors.

Total RNA, at least 5 micrograms per sample, was extracted from PBMCs. Then a second PCR, running roughly 7 to 11 cycles, was carried out with a sample-barcoded 5' primer and a J-beta primer mix. A single record per CDR3 protein comes from TCRdb applying MiXCR to the 5' RACE reads. Here the sample spans about 1.6 million distinct CDR3 sequences, almost 35% being singletons. Regarding this clonotype: The antigen is unknown.

Looked up from germline, CDR1 is DFQATT and CDR2 is SNEGSKA (reference sequence). With 1 base clipped from V and 8 bases from J, the junction kept 12 bases outside the gene matches. The CDR3 covers 16 residues. This receptor was identified in a woman aged 30 to 39 in good health. The chain recombines TRBV20-1 with TRBJ2-1; TRBD1 matches at 9 bases. The specimen was blood. CDR3: CSARGGGTGIWDEQFF. CDR3 in DNA: TGCAGTGCTAGAGGTGGTGGGACAGGGATCTGGGATGAGCAGTTCTTC.